A single sample gave rise to the 5 T cell receptor beta chains below, sequenced in a study of vaccination effects on CD4 cells after COVID-19. No antigen is known for these receptors. Only in-frame clones appear in the TCRdb table, and some are missing; sequencing was by immunoSEQ multiplex PCR. Of 25,000 to 35,000 clones listed, about 80% are singletons. With the ViraFEST assay, the study expanded antigen-specific CD4+ T cells using viral peptide pools, then sequenced them. Having been cultured for approximately ten days, the cells underwent CD4+ T cell isolation. Participants each got two BNT162b2 or mRNA-1273 vaccine doses. Sequences were derived from CD4+ T cells from PBMCs cultured with HCoV-NL63 spike peptides, sampled after COVID-19 vaccination. These receptors originate from a human donor who received a COVID-19 vaccine. Some clones in this sample may be carry-over from other donors' samples.

This chain uses TRBV28 with TRBJ1-1, with 7 bases matching TRBD1. The CDR3 contains 14 residues. Trimming at V came to 4 bases and at J to 5 bases, leaving 7 bases not matched to a gene. Germline assignment: CDR1 MDHEN and CDR2 SYDVKM. The chain's CDR3 is CASSSPTGRTEAFF. In DNA form, the CDR3 reads TGTGCCAGCAGTTCTCCGACAGGGCGGACTGAAGCTTTCTTT.

The rearrangement links TRBV2 to TRBJ1-4; tentatively, D is TRBD1 (5 bases). Germline CDR1 and CDR2: SNHLY and FYNNEI. With 4 bases removed from V and 6 bases from J, the gap between germline ends came to 12 bases. This CDR3 region has 14 residues. The CDR3 reads CASSVQGSYEKLFF. CDR3 DNA: TGTGCCAGCAGTGTTCAGGGTTCTTATGAAAAACTGTTTTTT.

The genes are TRBV6-6 and TRBJ2-5; 7 positions match TRBD1. The CDR3 has 14 residues. Trimming took 0 bases from V and 5 from J; bases not matched to a gene: 3. Germline CDR1 reads MNHNY; CDR2 reads SVGAGI (reference sequence). CDR3 loop: CASSYSQGRETQYF. CDR3 sequence (DNA): TGTGCCAGCAGTTACTCACAGGGGCGGGAGACCCAGTACTTC.

The rearrangement joins TRBV19 to TRBJ1-5; D perhaps matches TRBD1 (5 bases). Germline CDR1 is LNHDA and CDR2 is SQIVND (reference sequence). V lost 6 bases, J lost 2 bases, and 14 bases lay in between. The CDR3 covers 15 residues. CDR3 amino acids: CASSVGRAGNQPQHF. The CDR3 DNA reads TGTGCCAGTAGCGTGGGCAGGGCCGGCAATCAGCCCCAGCATTTT.

The chain recombines TRBV7-3 with TRBJ1-5; D perhaps matches TRBD1 (5 bases). V shed 2 bases and J shed 7 bases, with 9 bases lying between them. Looked up from germline, CDR1 is SGHTA and CDR2 is FQGTGA. The CDR3 is 13 amino acids. In DNA, the CDR3 is TGTGCCAGCAGCTTAGACAGTAACCAGCCCCAGCATTTT. Protein: CASSLDSNQPQHF.